The clone carrying this TCR beta chain was seen many times. The antigen remains undetermined. The table came from immunoSEQ multiplex PCR; TCRdb's copy has only in-frame clones and leaves some out. The profile shows around 150,000 clones, around four fifths of them singletons. V dropped 6 bases and J dropped 4; count of bases not matched to a gene: 11. The CDR3 is 15 residues long. CDR1 is MNHEY, CDR2 SMNVEV, per germline (reference sequence). The data originate from a study of cytomegalovirus exposure and HLA in healthy donors. Study outcomes and limitations: Using the classifier, cytomegalovirus status was reportedly diagnosed with high specificity and sensitivity. Investigators reported over 150 TCR beta chains as tied to cytomegalovirus. It was confirmed in vitro that a few of the CMV-associated chains were specific for CMV antigens. The tendency of first-cohort TCR clusters to co-occur in the roughly 120 validation repertoires was identified by a subsequent analysis.

The source of this sequence is a man aged 25 to 40 in good health and CMV-seropositive. Sequenced material: PBMCs. The chain uses TRBV27 and TRBJ1-2, with TRBD1 matching 7 bases. CDR3 in DNA: TGTGCCAGCAGCGAGACGACAGGGATCGGCTATGGCTACACCTTC. Translating gives CASSETTGIGYGYTF.